Listed here are 16 T cell receptor beta chains from one sample, sequenced in a study of T cell changes during pregnancy in multiple sclerosis. Only in-frame clones appear in the TCRdb table, and some are missing; sequencing was by immunoSEQ multiplex PCR. The sample holds about 83,000 clones, 91% seen once. Sample: PBMCs, taken in the first trimester of pregnancy. Receptors originate from a female donor in good health, serving as a control in a pregnancy study. Some clones in this sample may be carry-over from other donors' samples.

This chain joins TRBV9 and TRBJ1-1; TRBD1 agrees at 8 bases. Germline lookup yields CDR1 SGDLS and CDR2 YYNGEE. J gave up 6 bases and V 0 bases, and 16 bases lay outside the gene matches. CDR3 length equals 18 residues. The CDR3 sequence: CASSVDGGTYRGKAEAFF. CDR3 in DNA: TGTGCCAGCAGCGTAGATGGGGGGACCTACAGGGGGAAGGCTGAAGCTTTCTTT.

The CDR3 DNA follows: TGTGCCTGGAGTGTACCGGGGGGGGGCTCCTACGAGCAGTACTTC. Its protein product is CAWSVPGGGSYEQYF. The rearrangement joins TRBV30 to TRBJ2-7; 8 nucleotides line up with TRBD2. The CDR3 extends over 15 amino acids. V dropped 0 bases and J dropped 0; count of bases not matched to a gene: 4. The germline CDR1 and CDR2 sequences are GTSNPN and SVGIG (reference sequence).

V and J are TRBV19 and TRBJ1-4; 7 bases are shared with TRBD1. The CDR3 spans 16 residues. Unmatched junction bases numbered 12, after V lost 8 bases and J lost 3 bases. Looked up from germline, CDR1 is LNHDA and CDR2 is SQIVND (reference sequence). CDR3 sequence reads: CASLARYRGANEKLFF. The CDR3 coding sequence is TGTGCCAGTTTGGCCCGCTACAGGGGAGCTAATGAAAAACTGTTTTTT.

This sequence joins TRBV27 and TRBJ2-1, with 10 bases identical to TRBD2. With 6 bases clipped from V and 3 bases from J, the junction kept 11 bases outside the gene matches. The CDR3 is 17 residues long. Germline V CDR1 and CDR2: MNHEY, SMNVEV (reference sequence). Here the CDR3 DNA reads TGTGCCAGCAGGGGGCGGAGGCTAGCGGGAGACTACAATGAGCAGTTCTTC. Translating gives CASRGRRLAGDYNEQFF.

The gene calls are TRBV7-2 and TRBJ1-5, with 7 bases fitting TRBD1. Germline V gene data show CDR1 as SGHTA and CDR2 as FQGNSA. After removal of 3 bases from V and 5 bases from J, the junction contained 1 base not matched to a gene. The CDR3 is made up of 13 amino acids. The CDR3 loop reads CASSFDRDQPQHF. CDR3 DNA sequence: TGTGCCAGCAGCTTTGACAGGGATCAGCCCCAGCATTTT.

This rearrangement joins TRBV28 to TRBJ2-3; D may be TRBD2 (6 bases). Looked up from germline, CDR1 is MDHEN and CDR2 is SYDVKM. There are 15 residues in the CDR3. With 3 bases removed from V and 3 bases from J, the gap between germline ends came to 13 bases. CDR3 bases: TGTGCCAGCAGTTTCGAGGCCGGAGGGACAGATACGCAGTATTTT. Protein sequence: CASSFEAGGTDTQYF.

The V call is TRBV27, the J call TRBJ2-1; no clear D gene. V lost 3 bases and J lost 2, with 5 bases in between. Germline V gene lookup returns CDR1 MNHEY and CDR2 SMNVEV (reference sequence). This CDR3 has 13 amino acids. The CDR3 reads CASSLTPYNEQFF. The CDR3 DNA reads TGTGCCAGCAGTTTGACACCCTACAATGAGCAGTTCTTC.

The chain recombines TRBV7-9 with TRBJ2-5, with D possibly matching TRBD1 (5 bases). Looked up from germline, CDR1 is SEHNR and CDR2 is FQNEAQ (reference sequence). The V end was cut by 0 bases, the J end by 6 bases, with 11 bases between. This CDR3 region has 14 residues. This chain's CDR3 is CASSLARDQKTQYF. The CDR3 nucleotides read TGTGCCAGCAGCTTAGCCAGGGATCAGAAGACCCAGTACTTC.

The genes are TRBV30 and TRBJ1-1; D gene ambiguous. Germline CDR1 and CDR2: GTSNPN and SVGIG (reference sequence). Trimming removed 0 bases at V and 1 base at J, with 6 bases between. CDR3 length equals 13 residues. This chain's CDR3 is CAWSVGRNTEAFF. The CDR3 nucleotides are TGTGCCTGGAGTGTGGGGAGGAACACTGAAGCTTTCTTT.

The chain recombines TRBV4-1 with TRBJ1-3; TRBD1 matches at 7 bases. This CDR3 has 19 residues. Germline CDR1 reads MGHRA; CDR2 reads YSYEKL. With 4 bases clipped from V and 5 bases from J, the junction kept 20 bases outside the gene matches. Here the CDR3 DNA reads TGCGCCAGCAGCCCCCAGAAAACAGGGGTAATGCTCGCTCGAAACACCATATATTTT. It codes for CASSPQKTGVMLARNTIYF.

The rearrangement uses TRBV7-9 and TRBJ2-7; 7 nucleotides align to TRBD2. The CDR3 has 16 residues. V dropped 5 bases and J dropped 3; count of bases not matched to a gene: 13. Germline values: CDR1 SEHNR, CDR2 FQNEAQ (reference sequence). The CDR3 is CASSPQPGAGRYEQYF. CDR3 nucleotides: TGTGCCAGCAGCCCCCAACCCGGAGCGGGACGCTACGAGCAGTACTTC.

This rearrangement joins TRBV5-6 to TRBJ2-1, with D perhaps matching TRBD2 (5 bases). CDR1 and CDR2 from the germline V gene are SGHDT and YYEEEE. CDR3 length equals 11 residues. Trimming removed 4 bases from V and 14 bases from J, with 13 bases in between. CDR3 region: CASSRLGAEFF. The CDR3, as DNA: TGTGCCAGCAGCCGTTTGGGAGCCGAGTTCTTC.

The rearrangement links TRBV6-1 to TRBJ2-3, with a tentative D call TRBD2 (5 bases). V lost 5 bases and J lost 3, with 6 bases in between. Germline CDR1 MNHNS, CDR2 SASEGT. The CDR3 covers 12 residues. CDR3 region: CASSRDTDTQYF. The CDR3 DNA reads as TGTGCCAGCAGTCGGGATACAGATACGCAGTATTTT.

The rearrangement uses TRBV5-1 and TRBJ2-2, with TRBD1 as a possible D gene (5 bases). Germline loops: CDR1 SGHRS, CDR2 YFSETQ. V was trimmed by 2 bases and J by 0 bases, leaving 8 bases between them. The CDR3 runs to 15 residues. CDR3 in amino acids: CASSLTGPNTGELFF. CDR3 in DNA: TGCGCCAGCAGCTTAACAGGACCGAACACCGGGGAGCTGTTTTTT.

The chain couples TRBV19 to TRBJ2-5; 8 positions match TRBD2. V dropped 5 bases and J dropped 3; count of bases not matched to a gene: 5. The CDR3 has 14 amino acids. Germline-derived CDR1 and CDR2 are LNHDA and SQIVND (reference sequence). For the CDR3, the DNA is TGTGCCAGTAGTCTGACTAGCGAAAAAGAGACCCAGTACTTC. This translates into CASSLTSEKETQYF.

The V gene is TRBV2, the J gene TRBJ2-1; D is undetermined. V dropped 2 bases and J dropped 5 bases, with 10 bases sitting between them. The CDR3 loop spans 14 amino acids. The germline CDR1 and CDR2 sequences are SNHLY and FYNNEI. CDR3: CASSERLVNNEQFF. CDR3 nucleotides: TGTGCCAGCAGTGAAAGGCTAGTAAACAATGAGCAGTTCTTC. Full variable domain (rest looked up from reference TRBV2 and TRBJ2-1): EPEVTQTPSHQVTQMGQEVILRCVPISNHLYFYWYRQILGQKVEFLVSFYNNEISEKSEIFDDQFSVERPDGSNFTLKIRSTKLEDSAMYFCASSERLVNNEQFFGPGTRLTVL.